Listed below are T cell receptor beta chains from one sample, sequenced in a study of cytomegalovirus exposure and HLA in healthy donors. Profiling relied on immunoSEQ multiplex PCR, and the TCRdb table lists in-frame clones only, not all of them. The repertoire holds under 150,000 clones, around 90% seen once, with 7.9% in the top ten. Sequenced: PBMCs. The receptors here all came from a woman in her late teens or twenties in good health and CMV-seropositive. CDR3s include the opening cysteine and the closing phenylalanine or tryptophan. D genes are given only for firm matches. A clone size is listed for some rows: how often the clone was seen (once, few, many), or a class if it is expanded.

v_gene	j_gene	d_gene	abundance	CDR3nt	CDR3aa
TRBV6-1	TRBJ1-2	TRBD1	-	TGTGCCAGCAGCCCGGACAGGGACTATGGCTACACCTTC	CASSPDRDYGYTF
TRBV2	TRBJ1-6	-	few	TGTGCCAGCAGTGTGGGAGGGGTCAATTCACCCCTCCACTTT	CASSVGGVNSPLHF
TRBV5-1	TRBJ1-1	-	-	TGCGCCAGCAGCCACGGGGAGGCCACTGAAGCTTTCTTT	CASSHGEATEAFF
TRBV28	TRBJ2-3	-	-	TGTGCCAGCAGTTTTGAGGATACGCAGTATTTT	CASSFEDTQYF
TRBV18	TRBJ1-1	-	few	TGTGCCAGCTCCTCAGGGAGGACAACTGAAGCTTTCTTT	CASSSGRTTEAFF
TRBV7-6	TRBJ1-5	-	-	TGTGCCAGCAGCTTAGGGCAGGGTCAGCCCCAGCATTTT	CASSLGQGQPQHF
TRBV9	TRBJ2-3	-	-	TGTGCCAGCAGCCCTAGTCCATTTTTAGGGGCACCAGATACGCAGTATTTT	CASSPSPFLGAPDTQYF
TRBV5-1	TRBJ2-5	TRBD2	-	TGCGCCAGCAGCTTGGGGGAGGGGACTGCAAAGGGAGAGACCCAGTACTTC	CASSLGEGTAKGETQYF
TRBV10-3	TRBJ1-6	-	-	TGTGCCATCAGGCGAGGGACATCCCGGATAGATAATTCACCCCTCCACTTT	CAIRRGTSRIDNSPLHF
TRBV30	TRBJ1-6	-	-	TGTGCCTGGAGGCGGGATCTTTCTATAGTGAATTCACCCCTCCACTTT	CAWRRDLSIVNSPLHF
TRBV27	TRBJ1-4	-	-	TGTGCCAGCAGTTTATCTTTGTTTGGGGGACTGGGGAGCGGGACTAATGAAAAACTGTTTTTT	CASSLSLFGGLGSGTNEKLFF
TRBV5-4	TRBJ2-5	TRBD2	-	TGTGCCAGCAGCCAGCGGGGGGGCCTTCAGGAGACCCAGTACTTC	CASSQRGGLQETQYF
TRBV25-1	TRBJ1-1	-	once	TGTGCCAGCAGTGAACTGACAGGCGGAACTGAAGCTTTCTTT	CASSELTGGTEAFF
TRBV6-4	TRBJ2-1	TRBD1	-	TGTGCCAGCAGTCCGACAGGGGTCCACAATGAGCAGTTCTTC	CASSPTGVHNEQFF
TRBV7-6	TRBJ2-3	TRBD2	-	TGTGCCAGCAGCTTATTTTTTTTGAGCGGGAGCGAAGATACGCAGTATTTT	CASSLFFLSGSEDTQYF
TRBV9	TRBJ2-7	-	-	TGTGCCAGCAGCGTAGGACTGGGAGGCAACGAGCAGTACTTC	CASSVGLGGNEQYF
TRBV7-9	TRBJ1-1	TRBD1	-	TGTGCCAGCAGCGTGGGACAGGGATTTGGCACTGAAGCTTTCTTT	CASSVGQGFGTEAFF
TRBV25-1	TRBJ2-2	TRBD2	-	TGTGCCAGCAGGACCGGGAGGGACACCGGGGAGCTGTTTTTT	CASRTGRDTGELFF
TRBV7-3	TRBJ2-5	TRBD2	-	TGTGCCAGCAGCTCTAGCGGGGCAGAGACCCAGTACTTC	CASSSSGAETQYF
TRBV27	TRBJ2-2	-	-	TGTGCCAGCAGTTTATCCACCGTAGGGGGGGTCGTAACCGGGGAGCTGTTTTTT	CASSLSTVGGVVTGELFF
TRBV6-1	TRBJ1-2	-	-	TGTGCCAGCAGTGGGCTAGGGGGTCGCTATGGCTACACCTTC	CASSGLGGRYGYTF
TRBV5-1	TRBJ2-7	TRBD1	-	TGCGCCAGCAGCTTGGGGGACAGGGTGCCTAAGGAGCAGTACTTC	CASSLGDRVPKEQYF
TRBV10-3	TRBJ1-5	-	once	TGTGCCATCGGAGAGAGGACAGCTGGCAATCAGCCCCAGCATTTT	CAIGERTAGNQPQHF
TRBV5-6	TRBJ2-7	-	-	TGTGCCAGCAGCGAAACGGACGGGAGCTCCTACGAGCAGTACTTC	CASSETDGSSYEQYF